A selection of T cell receptor beta chains follows, all from one sample in a study of blood T cell repertoires in COVID-19. The repertoire was sequenced with immunoSEQ multiplex PCR; TCRdb's copy has only in-frame clones and lacks some. Found here are over 200,000 clones, 70% to 90% of them singletons; the top ten hold less than 3%. Material for sequencing was peripheral blood. These receptors were taken from a man between 25 and 39 years old with COVID-19, enrolled during active disease. Both conserved end residues are part of each CDR3. A D gene is named only where the DNA matches it firmly. The size field is filled for only some rows; it gives once, few, many or a size class.

>NA|TRBV24-1|TRBJ2-3|TRBD2
CATSDRMREWADTQYF
TGTGCCACCAGTGACCGTATGCGGGAGTGGGCAGATACGCAGTATTTT
>NA|TRBV19|TRBJ2-7|NA
CASNGQGINEQYF
TGTGCCAGTAATGGCCAGGGGATCAACGAGCAGTACTTC
>NA|TRBV10-3|TRBJ2-1|NA
CAISESRGSSYNEQFF
TGTGCCATCAGTGAGTCGAGGGGGAGCTCCTACAATGAGCAGTTCTTC
>NA|TRBV4-2|TRBJ1-1|NA
CASSQDEGDTEAFF
TGTGCCAGCAGCCAAGATGAGGGGGACACTGAAGCTTTCTTT
>NA|TRBV18|TRBJ2-1|NA
CASSPPDRGYNEQFF
TGTGCCAGCTCACCACCCGACCGCGGATACAATGAGCAGTTCTTC
>NA|TRBV27|TRBJ1-5|TRBD1
CASRRGQGHDSNQPQHF
TGTGCCAGCAGGCGAGGACAGGGGCACGATAGCAATCAGCCCCAGCATTTT
>NA|TRBV20-1|TRBJ2-2|TRBD1
CSASALTGGPGELFF
TGCAGTGCTAGTGCTCTGACAGGGGGCCCCGGGGAGCTGTTTTTT
>NA|TRBV19|TRBJ1-3|NA
CASSITGGNTIYF
TGTGCCAGTAGTATCACAGGGGGAAACACCATATATTTT
>few|TRBV6-2/TRBV6-3|TRBJ1-1|TRBD1
CASSPGTALEAFF
TGTGCCAGCAGCCCAGGGACAGCACTTGAAGCTTTCTTT
>NA|TRBV4-1|TRBJ2-1|TRBD1
CASSHIGTGKSNEQFF
TGCGCCAGCAGCCATATTGGGACAGGGAAGTCGAATGAGCAGTTCTTC
>NA|TRBV7-8|TRBJ1-3|NA
CASSLGLSTGNTIYF
TGTGCCAGCAGCTTAGGATTGAGTACGGGAAACACCATATATTTT
>NA|TRBV7-2|TRBJ1-3|NA
CASSLGGSTGNTIYF
TGTGCCAGCAGCTTAGGTGGCAGTACTGGAAACACCATATATTTT
>NA|TRBV10-3|TRBJ1-3|NA
CAISESQDYSGNTIYF
TGTGCCATCAGTGAGTCACAGGACTACTCTGGAAACACCATATATTTT
>NA|TRBV27|TRBJ2-1|NA
CASSFSGSEQFF
TGTGCCAGCAGTTTCTCCGGGTCGGAGCAGTTCTTC
>NA|TRBV18|TRBJ1-3|TRBD1
CASSPKTGTGNTIYF
TGTGCCAGCTCACCAAAGACAGGGACTGGAAACACCATATATTTT
>NA|TRBV7-2|TRBJ2-1|NA
CASSLGGSLNEQFF
TGTGCCAGCAGCTTAGGCGGGTCCTTAAATGAGCAGTTCTTC
>once|TRBV24-1|TRBJ1-5|NA
CATSDLTVSQPQHF
TGTGCCACCAGTGATTTGACTGTCTCTCAGCCCCAGCATTTT
>NA|TRBV7-2|TRBJ2-2|NA
CASSPDRANTGELFF
TGTGCCAGCAGCCCCGACCGGGCGAACACCGGGGAGCTGTTTTTT
>NA|TRBV3-1/TRBV3-2|TRBJ1-2|TRBD1
CASSQIGGAGGYTF
TGTGCCAGCAGCCAAATAGGGGGCGCCGGTGGCTACACCTTC
>NA|TRBV9|TRBJ2-7|TRBD2
CASSVSGRNSYEQYF
TGTGCCAGCAGCGTTAGCGGGAGGAACTCCTACGAGCAGTACTTC
>NA|TRBV28|TRBJ2-7|TRBD1
CASRHPTGDNYEQYF
TGTGCCAGCAGGCACCCGACAGGGGACAACTACGAGCAGTACTTC
>NA|TRBV19|TRBJ1-2|NA
CASSIGGQSMVYTF
TGTGCCAGTAGTATTGGTGGGCAATCTATGGTCTACACCTTC
>NA|TRBV7-6|TRBJ1-1|NA
CASSSSRQNTEAFF
TGTGCCAGCAGCTCCTCGCGACAGAACACTGAAGCTTTCTTT
>NA|TRBV27|TRBJ2-7|TRBD2
CASSLWTSGPEQYF
TGTGCCAGCAGTTTATGGACTAGCGGGCCCGAGCAGTACTTC
>NA|TRBV19|TRBJ2-3|NA
CASSTGQSTDTQYF
TGTGCCAGTTCGACAGGACAAAGCACAGATACGCAGTATTTT
>NA|TRBV15|TRBJ1-6|NA
CATSRVSDNSPLHF
TGTGCCACCAGCAGAGTGTCCGATAATTCACCCCTCCACTTT
>NA|TRBV6-5|TRBJ2-1|NA
CASSYSGQSNEQFF
TGTGCCAGCAGTTACTCCGGACAGTCCAATGAGCAGTTCTTC
>NA|TRBV7-2|TRBJ2-1|NA
CASSLRGARSYNEQFF
TGTGCCAGCAGCCTACGGGGAGCGCGCTCCTACAATGAGCAGTTCTTC
>NA|TRBV7-9|TRBJ1-5|NA
CASSLTGQRANQPQHF
TGTGCCAGCAGCTTGACCGGACAGAGGGCGAATCAGCCCCAGCATTTT
>NA|TRBV11-3|TRBJ1-1|NA
CASSLDWPSTEAFF
TGTGCCAGCAGCTTAGATTGGCCGTCTACTGAAGCTTTCTTT
>NA|TRBV24-1|TRBJ2-2|NA
CATSDAYRESGELFF
TGTGCCACCAGTGATGCCTACAGGGAAAGCGGGGAGCTGTTTTTT
>NA|TRBV24-1|TRBJ2-3|TRBD2
CATSPSGGVTTDTQYF
TGTGCCACCAGTCCCAGCGGGGGGGTAACCACAGATACGCAGTATTTT
>NA|TRBV2|TRBJ1-6|TRBD1
CASSRDRASYNSPLHF
TGTGCCAGCAGTAGAGACAGGGCCTCCTATAATTCACCCCTCCACTTT
>NA|TRBV14|TRBJ1-2|NA
CASAPRSGADYGYTF
TGTGCCAGCGCGCCCCGAAGTGGAGCAGACTATGGCTACACCTTC
>once|TRBV28|TRBJ1-2|NA
CASSFYAGQGGGYTF
TGTGCCAGCAGTTTTTACGCGGGGCAGGGTGGTGGCTACACCTTC
>NA|TRBV6-5|TRBJ2-7|NA
CASTFPGARMGEQYF
TGTGCCAGCACCTTCCCAGGGGCCCGAATGGGGGAGCAGTACTTC
>NA|TRBV5-4|TRBJ2-3|TRBD2
CASSPGLAGALSTDTQYF
TGTGCCAGCAGCCCGGGACTAGCGGGGGCTCTAAGCACAGATACGCAGTATTTT
>NA|TRBV7-9|TRBJ1-5|NA
CASSLLGAEGQPQHF
TGTGCCAGCAGCTTACTAGGGGCGGAGGGGCAGCCCCAGCATTTT
>NA|TRBV7-2|TRBJ1-5|NA
CASSPRTGPGKPQHF
TGTGCCAGCAGCCCAAGGACGGGCCCAGGGAAGCCCCAGCATTTT
>NA|TRBV20-1|TRBJ2-7|TRBD1
CSASPGGTLYEQYF
TGCAGTGCTAGTCCAGGGGGTACCCTCTACGAGCAGTACTTC
>NA|TRBV11-1|TRBJ1-3|NA
CASSFPGISGNTIYF
TGTGCCAGCAGCTTCCCAGGGATTTCTGGAAACACCATATATTTT
>once|TRBV6-5|TRBJ1-1|NA
CASLRSLLTEAFF
TGTGCCAGCCTCCGGAGCCTCCTCACTGAAGCTTTCTTT
>few|TRBV12-5|TRBJ2-1|NA
CASGLVTGPLSNEQFF
TGTGCTAGTGGTTTGGTAACAGGGCCCCTAAGCAATGAGCAGTTCTTC
>NA|TRBV5-1|TRBJ1-1|TRBD1
CASSIGTDHEAFF
TGCGCCAGCAGCATCGGGACAGACCATGAAGCTTTCTTT
>NA|TRBV29-1|TRBJ1-2|TRBD1
CSVDEKPSGGGGYTF
TGCAGCGTTGATGAGAAGCCCTCAGGGGGCGGGGGCTACACCTTC